The clone carrying this T cell receptor beta chain has only one observation. Sequencing used immunoSEQ multiplex PCR; TCRdb keeps in-frame clones, though not all of them. The repertoire holds about 680,000 clones, 70% to 90% seen once, with roughly 1.5% in the top ten. This entry is derived from a study of Ad26.COV2.S vaccination and SARS-CoV-2 variants. Study-level information: By the intramuscular route, Ad26.COV2.S was given once, or twice 56 days apart.

Indicated treatment: some 19 received Ad26.COV2.S at low or high dose, single or two shots; 5 received placebo; per-sample allocation not given. Samples analyzed were those drawn on day 63 after the first vaccine or placebo injection. It was Wuhan-strain SARS-CoV-2 spike that the Ad26 vaccine vector expressed. This CDR3 spans 12 amino acids. The ends were cut back, 4 bases at V and 7 bases at J, with 9 bases in the middle. Germline V gives CDR1 SGHRS, CDR2 YFSETQ. This clonotype was obtained from a person aged 18-65 years who received the Ad26.COV2.S COVID-19 vaccine or a placebo. The specimen was peripheral blood, collected in a trial of Ad26.COV2.S vaccine versus placebo. The chain links TRBV5-1 to TRBJ2-1; TRBD2 is a possible D gene (6 bases). The CDR3 coding sequence is TGCGCCAGCAGCCTGACTAGGAATGAGCAGTTCTTC. It specifies CASSLTRNEQFF.